These 23 T cell receptor beta chains originate from one sample sequenced in a study of T cell clonality in common variable immunodeficiency. Some clones are missing from TCRdb's copy, which holds only in-frame ones; the method was immunoSEQ multiplex PCR. The sample includes about 31,000 clones, none of them occurring once. Sample: peripheral blood mononuclear cells. The receptors come from a person aged 18 to 70 in good health.

This clone was detected many times. Sequencing ends 3 residues short of the CDR3 end; the germline J gene provides the rest. The chain joins TRBV9 to TRBJ1-5; 9 bases match TRBD1. The junction had 8 bases not matched to a gene; V was cut back by 4 bases and J by 6 bases. Germline V gene sequence: CDR1 SGDLS, CDR2 YYNGEE. This CDR3 contains 15 residues. Partial CDR3 DNA: TGTGCCAGCAGCCCGGGGACAGGGTTTAGTCAGCCC. It encodes CASSPGTGFSQP. The full CDR3 is CASSPGTGFSQPQHF. Full variable domain (outside the CDR3, taken from reference TRBV9 and TRBJ1-5): DSGVTQTPKHLITATGQRVTLRCSPRSGDLSVYWYQQSLDQGLQFLIQYYNGEERAKGNILERFSAQQFPDLHSELNLSSLELGDSALYFCASSPGTGFSQPQHFGDGTRLSIL.

Ten or more counts support this clone. With the read ending 3 residues before the CDR3 end, the germline J gene is used to fill in that end. The chain recombines TRBV30 with TRBJ2-2; weak D call: TRBD2 (7 bases). This CDR3 is 15 amino acids long. Germline lookup yields CDR1 GTSNPN and CDR2 SVGIG (reference sequence). The CDR3 loop is CAWSVWGGQGEKLFF. The CDR3 bases that were read are TGTGCCTGGAGCGTCTGGGGGGGGCAGGGTGAAAAG. The full variable domain, in which reference TRBV30 and TRBJ2-2 provide the parts outside the CDR3, is SQTIHQWPATLVQPVGSPLSLECTVEGTSNPNLYWYRQAAGRGLQLLFYSVGIGQISSEVPQNLSASRPQDRQFILSSKKLLLSDSGFYLCAWSVWGGQGEKLFFGEGSRLTVL.

By proportion, this clone is medium-sized. The read ends 3 residues early relative to the CDR3; the germline J gene fills the gap. The chain is built from TRBV5-6 and TRBJ1-4; weak D call: TRBD1 (5 bases). The CDR3 totals 15 residues. V lost 0 bases and J lost 4, with 10 bases in between. Germline assignment: CDR1 SGHDT and CDR2 YYEEEE. The CDR3 reads CASSLAPRGNEKLFF. The part of the CDR3 DNA that was read is TGTGCCAGCAGCTTGGCACCTAGGGGTAATGAAAAA.

In this sample, this clone turned up many times. The CDR3 end falls 3 residues outside the read, so it is completed with the germline J gene. This chain links TRBV20-1 with TRBJ1-3; no clear D gene. Germline assignment: CDR1 DFQATT and CDR2 SNEGSKA (reference sequence). The CDR3 has 13 amino acids. V was shortened by 7 bases and J by 0 bases, with 10 bases between the two germline ends. Incomplete CDR3 DNA: TGCAGTGTCCCAGCGAACTCTGGAAACACC. It codes for CSVPANSGNT. The full CDR3 protein reads CSVPANSGNTIYF.

This clone was counted at least ten times. The read halts 3 residues ahead of the CDR3 end, with the missing end drawn from the germline J gene. The chain has TRBV7-2 and TRBJ2-3; D ambiguous. CDR3 length: 14 amino acids. Germline CDR1 reads SGHTA; CDR2 reads FQGNSA. The germline V and J ends were trimmed by 2 bases and 2 bases, with 8 bases remaining between them. The covered CDR3 bases are TGTGCCAGCAGCTTAAATTCGTTCACAGATACG. It translates to CASSLNSFTDT. The whole CDR3 sequence is CASSLNSFTDTQYF. Full variable domain (rest looked up from reference TRBV7-2 and TRBJ2-3): GAGVSQSPSNKVTEKGKDVELRCDPISGHTALYWYRQSLGQGLEFLIYFQGNSAPDKSGLPSDRFSAERTGGSVSTLTIQRTQQEDSAVYLCASSLNSFTDTQYFGPGTRLTVL.

This clone has only a few counts. Read sequence stops 3 residues before the CDR3 end, and the germline J gene provides the missing end. This sequence joins TRBV7-9 and TRBJ1-6; no definite D call. The CDR3 consists of 13 residues. Germline CDR1 is SEHNR and CDR2 is FQNEAQ (reference sequence). This chain's CDR3 is CASSLLSPGPLHF. CDR3 DNA, as far as it was read: TGTGCCAGCAGCTTATTATCCCCGGGGCCC.

About this clone itself: The sequence runs out 3 residues before the end of the CDR3; the remainder is reconstructed from the germline J gene. This sequence joins TRBV5-1 and TRBJ1-2; tentatively, D is TRBD1 (5 bases). The CDR3 spans 12 residues. Germline lookup yields CDR1 SGHRS and CDR2 YFSETQ. The CDR3 bases that were read are TGCGCCAGCAGCTTACGAGGGGATAGC. Its translation is CASSLRGDS. The full CDR3 sequence reads CASSLRGDSYTF.

The sample holds a few counts of this clone. At one end, the junction sequence differs from germline, possibly due to a read error. The read terminates 3 residues before the CDR3 end, so the remaining end is supplied by the germline J gene. Other DNA sequences in this specimen translate into the identical CDR3. The rearrangement uses TRBV7-8 and TRBJ1-1; D perhaps matches TRBD1 (6 bases). Germline-derived CDR1 and CDR2 are SGHVS and FQNEAQ. The CDR3 extends over 15 amino acids. The CDR3 reads CASSLPGQLNTEAFF. Partial CDR3 DNA: TGTGCCAGCAGCTTACCTGGACAGTTGAACACCGAA.

This clone has at least ten counts. The observed sequence ends 3 residues before the CDR3 terminus, with the missing tail filled in from the germline J gene. The rearrangement uses TRBV20-1 and TRBJ2-1, with D possibly matching TRBD1 (6 bases). The ends were cut back, 1 base at V and 5 bases at J, with 18 bases in the middle. CDR1 and CDR2 from the germline V gene are DFQATT and SNEGSKA (reference sequence). This CDR3 comprises 16 residues. CDR3 DNA, as far as it was read: TGCAGTGCTAGAGGATCAAGGCAGGGGCGGAACAATGAG. It yields the protein CSARGSRQGRNNE. The full-length CDR3 reads as CSARGSRQGRNNEQFF.

This clone has at least ten counts. The CDR3 here is CSANPMGTSGRAGYNEQFF. The CDR3 bases that were read are TGCAGTGCTAATCCTATGGGGACTAGCGGGAGGGCTGGCTACAATGAG. The chain couples TRBV20-1 to TRBJ2-1, with 16 bases fitting TRBD2. The missing CDR3 end, 3 residues past where the read stops, is filled in from the germline J gene. In germline, CDR1 is DFQATT, CDR2 SNEGSKA (reference sequence). CDR3 size: 19 residues. The trim removed 4 bases at V and 3 bases at J, leaving 12 bases unmatched.

This clone was recorded many times. Sequencing ends 3 residues short of the CDR3 end; the germline J gene provides the rest. The chain is built from TRBV28 and TRBJ2-1, with 10 bases that match TRBD2. CDR3 size: 14 residues. The germline CDR1 and CDR2 sequences are MDHEN and SYDVKM. J gave up 8 bases and V 7 bases, and 8 bases lay outside the gene matches. The DNA read from the CDR3 is TGTGCCAGCAATCTAGCGGGAGAAGTTCATGAG. This codes for CASNLAGEVHE. The full CDR3 sequence reads CASNLAGEVHEQFF.

This clone was observed a handful of times. A single base separates this from a much larger clone, so it may be a read error. CDR3 residues: CASSLYGFSGANVLFF. Incomplete CDR3 DNA: TGTGCCAGCAGCTTGTACGGGTTCTCTGGGGCCAACGTA. The chain links TRBV7-8 to TRBJ1-4; the D gene is possibly TRBD1 (5 bases). Read data end 3 residues before the CDR3 end; the end is taken from the germline J gene. The V gene's germline CDR1 is SGHVS and CDR2 FQNEAQ. The length of the CDR3 is 16 residues.

This clone was detected ten times or more. The observed sequence ends 3 residues before the CDR3 terminus, with the missing tail filled in from the germline J gene. V usage is TRBV20-1 and J usage is TRBJ2-3; D gene uncertain. CDR3 length: 16 residues. Germline V gene sequence: CDR1 DFQATT, CDR2 SNEGSKA (reference sequence). Trimming took off 0 bases at V and 2 bases at J, with 15 bases between the two ends. The covered CDR3 bases are TGCAGTGCTAGAGATCTGCAAGCGAGCGACACAGATACG. It codes for CSARDLQASDTDT. Given in full, the CDR3 is CSARDLQASDTDTQYF.

The sample holds many counts of this clone. Read coverage stops 3 residues before the CDR3 terminus; the germline J gene supplies the remainder. The chain links TRBV19 to TRBJ2-7; 7 bases align to TRBD2. The CDR3 is 16 residues long. Losses at the gene ends were 7 bases for V and 2 bases for J; bases not matched to a gene: 14. Per the germline V gene, CDR1 is LNHDA and CDR2 is SQIVND (reference sequence). Here the CDR3 reads CASTVSASGAAYEQYF. The sequenced part of the CDR3 DNA is TGTGCCAGTACCGTCTCGGCTAGCGGAGCTGCCTACGAG.

In its sample, this clone was seen many times. Coverage ceases 3 residues before the CDR3 finishes, and the germline J gene fills in the end. The chain is built from TRBV19 and TRBJ2-3, with 13 bases identical to TRBD2. J lost 0 bases, V lost 1 base, and 4 bases had no gene match. The CDR3 totals 18 residues. Germline lookup yields CDR1 LNHDA and CDR2 SQIVND (reference sequence). The covered CDR3 bases are TGTGCCAGTAGTATAGGGACTAGCGGGGGACCTAGCACAGATACG. This translates into CASSIGTSGGPSTDT. The CDR3 in its entirety is CASSIGTSGGPSTDTQYF.

Ten or more counts support this clone. The CDR3 extends 3 residues past the end of the read, so its final part is completed from the germline J gene. The rearrangement links TRBV11-2 to TRBJ2-7, with TRBD2 identical over 10 bases. CDR3 length equals 15 residues. Trimming cost V 1 base and J 3 bases; bases outside gene matches: 3. In germline, CDR1 is SGHAT, CDR2 FQNNGV. CDR3 bases read: TGTGCCAGCAGCTTAGTAGGGACTAGCGACTACGAG. Translated: CASSLVGTSDYE. The whole CDR3 sequence reads CASSLVGTSDYEQYF.

In this sample, this clone turned up many times. With the read ending 3 residues before the CDR3 end, the germline J gene is used to fill in that end. V is TRBV5-1 and J is TRBJ2-5; the match to TRBD1 covers 11 bases. The CDR3 contains 16 residues. The V and J ends lost 6 bases and 5 bases, in that order; junction bases with no gene match: 12. Per the germline V gene, CDR1 is SGHRS and CDR2 is YFSETQ. The CDR3 loop is CASTNPYGTGGETQYF. The sequenced part of the CDR3 DNA is TGCGCCAGCACCAACCCGTACGGGACAGGGGGTGAGACC.

The sample holds many counts of this clone. The CDR3 is cut off 3 residues early in the read; its end comes from the germline J gene. The chain uses TRBV7-6 and TRBJ2-2, with TRBD1 as a possible D gene (5 bases). This CDR3 contains 15 residues. Germline assignment: CDR1 SGHVS and CDR2 FNYEAQ. The CDR3 loop reads CASSLQSHTGEKLFF. The sequenced CDR3 bases are TGTGCCAGCAGCCTACAGAGTCATACAGGTGAAAAG.

This clone was observed at least ten times. The sequenced part of the CDR3 DNA is TGTGCCAGCAGCTTCCAGGGGGTAGGTTCACCC. It translates to CASSFQGVGSP. The full CDR3 reads CASSFQGVGSPLHF. The chain carries TRBV5-5 and TRBJ1-6; the match to TRBD1 covers 7 bases. The CDR3 goes on 3 residues after the read ends, and that part is filled in from the germline J gene. Germline V gene lookup returns CDR1 SGHKS and CDR2 YYEKEE (reference sequence). With V trimmed by 2 bases and J by 9 bases, 5 bases remained unmatched. This CDR3 comprises 14 residues. The variable domain in full, with the rest retrieved from reference TRBV5-5 and TRBJ1-6, is DAGVTQSPTHLIKTRGQQVTLRCSPISGHKSVSWYQQVLGQGPQFIFQYYEKEERGRGNFPDRFSARQFPNYSSELNVNALLLGDSALYLCASSFQGVGSPLHFGNGTRLTVT.

At least ten counts were recorded for this clone. The read ends 3 residues early relative to the CDR3; the germline J gene fills the gap. This chain links TRBV12-3 or TRBV12-4 with TRBJ1-2, with D hard to call. The CDR3 has 15 residues. The V end lost 3 bases, the J end lost 0 bases, and 11 bases lay between the germline ends. Here the CDR3 reads CASSLKGAANYGYTF. The sequenced CDR3 bases are TGTGCCAGCAGTTTGAAGGGCGCAGCTAACTATGGC.

This clone came up many times. The sequenced fragment ends 3 residues before the CDR3 boundary, so the rest is inferred from the germline J gene. This chain connects TRBV30 to TRBJ1-1; D is possibly TRBD1 (5 bases). The germline gives CDR1 GTSNPN, CDR2 SVGIG (reference sequence). V was cut by 2 bases and J by 0 bases, with 16 bases left in between. The CDR3 consists of 16 residues. The CDR3: CAWSSRGVRVNTEAFF. CDR3 bases read: TGTGCCTGGAGTTCCCGGGGGGTCAGGGTGAACACTGAA.

This clone occurred many times. Read coverage stops 3 residues before the CDR3 terminus; the germline J gene supplies the remainder. The rearrangement uses TRBV7-2 and TRBJ2-2; no firm D call. Germline V gives CDR1 SGHTA, CDR2 FQGNSA. The CDR3 spans 15 residues. V was clipped by 2 bases and J by 1 base, with 8 bases between them. The chain's CDR3 is CASSLSDLNTGELFF. The part of the CDR3 DNA that was read is TGTGCCAGCAGCTTAAGCGATCTGAACACCGGGGAG. Full variable domain (missing parts from reference TRBV7-2 and TRBJ2-2): GAGVSQSPSNKVTEKGKDVELRCDPISGHTALYWYRQSLGQGLEFLIYFQGNSAPDKSGLPSDRFSAERTGGSVSTLTIQRTQQEDSAVYLCASSLSDLNTGELFFGEGSRLTVL.

In this sample, this clone turned up many times. The missing CDR3 end, 3 residues past where the read stops, is filled in from the germline J gene. This chain joins TRBV29-1 and TRBJ2-3, with D uncertain. Per the germline V gene, CDR1 is SQVTM and CDR2 is ANQGSEA. The CDR3 totals 14 residues. This CDR3 is CSVPNRTLRETQYF. CDR3 DNA (partial): TGCAGCGTCCCCAACAGAACTCTTAGAGAGACG.